This T cell receptor (beta chain) was recorded in a study of T-cell reconstitution after alpha-beta-depleted transplantation in children. Whole-study results and caveats: When one year had passed after transplant, most T-cell counts and diversity came from newly produced T cells. Recipient T cells and thymic progenitors that survived gave rise to the high TCRbeta diversity observed at day 60 in some patients.

Unique molecular identifiers were built into the TCRbeta library. Using its own MiXCR run on the PCR reads, TCRdb lists one record per CDR3 protein. The sample lists roughly 200,000 distinct CDR3 sequences, approximately 10% seen once, with under 30% in the top ten. The CDR3 loop spans 15 amino acids. Germline CDR1 is SGHTA and CDR2 is FQGNSA. With 0 bases removed from V and 2 bases from J, the gap between germline ends came to 8 bases. To note about this clonotype: Its specificity is not known.

The chain links TRBV7-2 to TRBJ2-1; maybe TRBD2 (5 bases). Sequencing was performed on PBMCs, taken before TCRalphabeta/CD19-depleted stem cell transplant. The receptor was derived from a child less than two years old with acute myeloid leukemia, due to receive a stem cell transplant. Here the CDR3 DNA reads TGTGCCAGCAGCTTAGCAGCGGCAGCCTACAATGAGCAGTTCTTC. Amino acid sequence: CASSLAAAAYNEQFF. Full variable domain (outside the CDR3, taken from reference TRBV7-2 and TRBJ2-1): GAGVSQSPSNKVTEKGKDVELRCDPISGHTALYWYRQSLGQGLEFLIYFQGNSAPDKSGLPSDRFSAERTGGSVSTLTIQRTQQEDSAVYLCASSLAAAAYNEQFFGPGTRLTVL.